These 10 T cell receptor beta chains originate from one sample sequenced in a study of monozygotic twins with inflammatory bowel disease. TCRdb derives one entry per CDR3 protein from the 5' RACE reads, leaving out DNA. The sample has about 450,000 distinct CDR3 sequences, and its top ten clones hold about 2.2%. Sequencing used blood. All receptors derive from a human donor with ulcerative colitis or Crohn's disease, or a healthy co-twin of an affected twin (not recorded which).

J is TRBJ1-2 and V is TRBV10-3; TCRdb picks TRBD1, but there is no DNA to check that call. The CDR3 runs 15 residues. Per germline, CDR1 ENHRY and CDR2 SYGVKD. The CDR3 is CAISESQGTFYGYTF.

CDR3 residues: CASSSQRASEQFF. V is TRBV7-2 and J is TRBJ2-1; checking the TCRdb D call of TRBD2 is not possible without DNA. The CDR3 loop spans 13 amino acids. Germline lookup yields CDR1 SGHTA and CDR2 FQGNSA.

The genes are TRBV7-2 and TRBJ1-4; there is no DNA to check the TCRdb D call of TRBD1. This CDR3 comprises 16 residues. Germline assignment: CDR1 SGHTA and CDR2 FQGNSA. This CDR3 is CASSLRLQGGSEKLFF. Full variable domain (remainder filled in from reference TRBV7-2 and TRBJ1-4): GAGVSQSPSNKVTEKGKDVELRCDPISGHTALYWYRQSLGQGLEFLIYFQGNSAPDKSGLPSDRFSAERTGGSVSTLTIQRTQQEDSAVYLCASSLRLQGGSEKLFFGSGTQLSVL.

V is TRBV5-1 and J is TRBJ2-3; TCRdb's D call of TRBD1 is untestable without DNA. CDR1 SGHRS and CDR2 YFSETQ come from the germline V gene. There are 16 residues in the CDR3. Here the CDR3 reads CASSLAPGTSSDTQYF.

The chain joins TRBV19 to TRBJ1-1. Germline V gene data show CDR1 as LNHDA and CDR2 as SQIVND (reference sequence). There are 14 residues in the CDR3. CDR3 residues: CASSISNRKTEAFF.

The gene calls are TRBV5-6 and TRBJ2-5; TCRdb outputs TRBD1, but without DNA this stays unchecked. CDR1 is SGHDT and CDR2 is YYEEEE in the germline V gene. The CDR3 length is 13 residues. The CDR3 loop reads CASSFGAKETQYF.

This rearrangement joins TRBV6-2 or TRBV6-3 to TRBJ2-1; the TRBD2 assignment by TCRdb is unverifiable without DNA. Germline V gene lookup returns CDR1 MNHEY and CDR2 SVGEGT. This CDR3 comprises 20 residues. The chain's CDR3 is CASSYRGGLAGAVSYNEQFF.

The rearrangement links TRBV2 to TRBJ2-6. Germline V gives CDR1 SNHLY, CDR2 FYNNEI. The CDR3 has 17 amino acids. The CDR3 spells CASSSASLSSGANVLTF.

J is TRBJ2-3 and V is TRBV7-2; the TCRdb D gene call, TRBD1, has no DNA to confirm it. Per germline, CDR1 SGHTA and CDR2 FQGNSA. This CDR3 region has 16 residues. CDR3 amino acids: CASSPTGGFNLDTQYF.

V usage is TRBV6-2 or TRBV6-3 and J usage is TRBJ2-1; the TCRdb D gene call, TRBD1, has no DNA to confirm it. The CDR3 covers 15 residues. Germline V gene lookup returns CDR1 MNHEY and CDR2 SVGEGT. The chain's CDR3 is CASSRQGPSYNEQFF.